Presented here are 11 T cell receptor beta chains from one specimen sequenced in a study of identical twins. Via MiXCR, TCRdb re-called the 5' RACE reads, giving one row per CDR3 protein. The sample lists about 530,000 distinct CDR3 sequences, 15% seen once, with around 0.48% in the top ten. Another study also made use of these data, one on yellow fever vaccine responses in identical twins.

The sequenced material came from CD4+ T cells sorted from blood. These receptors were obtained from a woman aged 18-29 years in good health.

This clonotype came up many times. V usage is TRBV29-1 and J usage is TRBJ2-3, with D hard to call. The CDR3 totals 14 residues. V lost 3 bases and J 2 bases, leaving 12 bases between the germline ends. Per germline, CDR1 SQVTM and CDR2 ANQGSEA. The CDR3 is CSVDVGGNTDTQYF. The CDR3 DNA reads TGCAGCGTTGACGTAGGTGGCAACACAGATACGCAGTATTTT.

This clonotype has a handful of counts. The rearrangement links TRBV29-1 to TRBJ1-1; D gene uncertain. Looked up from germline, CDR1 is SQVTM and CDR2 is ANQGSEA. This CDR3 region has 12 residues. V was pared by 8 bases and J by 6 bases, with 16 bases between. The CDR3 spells CSTRGGRSEAFF. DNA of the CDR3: TGCAGCACCCGGGGAGGGAGGTCTGAAGCTTTCTTT.

The CDR3 is CASSPGTLEKLFF. CDR3 nucleotide sequence: TGTGCCAGCAGCCCCGGGACGTTAGAAAAACTGTTTTTT. The J gene is TRBJ1-4, the V gene TRBV3-1, with TRBD1 as a possible D gene (5 bases). CDR1 LGHDT and CDR2 YNNKEL come from the germline V gene (reference sequence). The CDR3 sequence is 13 residues long. The ends were cut back, 4 bases at V and 8 bases at J, with 11 bases in the middle.

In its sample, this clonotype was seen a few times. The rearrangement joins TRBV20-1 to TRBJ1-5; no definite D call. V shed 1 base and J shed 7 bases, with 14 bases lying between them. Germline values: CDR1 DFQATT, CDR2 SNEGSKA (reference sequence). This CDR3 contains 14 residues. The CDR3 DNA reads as TGCAGTGCTAGAGCCCCAGCCGTAGAACAGCCCCAGCATTTT. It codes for CSARAPAVEQPQHF.

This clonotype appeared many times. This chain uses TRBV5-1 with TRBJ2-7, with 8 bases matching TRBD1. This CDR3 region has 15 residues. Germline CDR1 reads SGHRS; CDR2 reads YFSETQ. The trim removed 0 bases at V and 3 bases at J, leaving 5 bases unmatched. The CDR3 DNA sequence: TGCGCCAGCAGCTTGGGGTGGACAGGGTACTACGAGCAGTACTTC. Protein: CASSLGWTGYYEQYF. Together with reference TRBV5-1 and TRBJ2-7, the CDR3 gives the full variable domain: KAGVTQTPRYLIKTRGQQVTLSCSPISGHRSVSWYQQTPGQGLQFLFEYFSETQRNKGNFPGRFSGRQFSNSRSEMNVSTLELGDSALYLCASSLGWTGYYEQYFGPGTRLTVT.

The CDR3, as DNA: TGTGCCATCACCCAGGGGGAGCTGGACCACAATGAGCAGTTCTTC. Protein product: CAITQGELDHNEQFF. The chain has TRBV10-3 and TRBJ2-1, with 7 bases lining up with TRBD1. Germline-derived CDR1 and CDR2 are ENHRY and SYGVKD. CDR3 length: 15 amino acids. The ends lost 7 bases at V and 5 bases at J; junction bases unmatched: 11.

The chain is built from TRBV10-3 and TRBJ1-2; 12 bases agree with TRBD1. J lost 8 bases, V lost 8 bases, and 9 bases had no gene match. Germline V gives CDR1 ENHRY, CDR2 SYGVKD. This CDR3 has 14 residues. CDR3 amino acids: CAIYSGTGGTGYTF. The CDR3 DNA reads TGTGCCATCTACTCCGGGACAGGGGGCACGGGCTACACCTTC.

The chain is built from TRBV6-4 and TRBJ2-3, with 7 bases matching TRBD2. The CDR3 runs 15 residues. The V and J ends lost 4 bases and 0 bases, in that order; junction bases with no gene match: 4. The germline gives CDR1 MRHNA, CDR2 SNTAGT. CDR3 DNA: TGTGCCAGCAGTGTAACGGGAGGTAGCACAGATACGCAGTATTTT. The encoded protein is CASSVTGGSTDTQYF.

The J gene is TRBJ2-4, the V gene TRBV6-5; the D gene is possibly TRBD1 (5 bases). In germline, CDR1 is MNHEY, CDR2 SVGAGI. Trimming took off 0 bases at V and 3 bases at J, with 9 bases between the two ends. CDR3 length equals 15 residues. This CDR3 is CASSYSWQGKNIQYF. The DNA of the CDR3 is TGTGCCAGCAGTTACTCGTGGCAGGGCAAAAACATTCAGTACTTC.

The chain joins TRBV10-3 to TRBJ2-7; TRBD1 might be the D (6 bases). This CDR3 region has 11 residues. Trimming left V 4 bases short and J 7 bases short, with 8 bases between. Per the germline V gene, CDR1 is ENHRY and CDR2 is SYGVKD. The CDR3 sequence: CAISGGTEQYF. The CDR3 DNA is TGTGCCATCAGTGGAGGGACAGAGCAGTACTTC.

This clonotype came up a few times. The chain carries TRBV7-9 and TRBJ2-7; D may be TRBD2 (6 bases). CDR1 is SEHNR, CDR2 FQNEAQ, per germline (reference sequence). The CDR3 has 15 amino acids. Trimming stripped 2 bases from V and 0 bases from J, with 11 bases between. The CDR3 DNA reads TGTGCCAGCAGCTTATTTTACGGGAGCTCCTACGAGCAGTACTTC. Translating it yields CASSLFYGSSYEQYF.